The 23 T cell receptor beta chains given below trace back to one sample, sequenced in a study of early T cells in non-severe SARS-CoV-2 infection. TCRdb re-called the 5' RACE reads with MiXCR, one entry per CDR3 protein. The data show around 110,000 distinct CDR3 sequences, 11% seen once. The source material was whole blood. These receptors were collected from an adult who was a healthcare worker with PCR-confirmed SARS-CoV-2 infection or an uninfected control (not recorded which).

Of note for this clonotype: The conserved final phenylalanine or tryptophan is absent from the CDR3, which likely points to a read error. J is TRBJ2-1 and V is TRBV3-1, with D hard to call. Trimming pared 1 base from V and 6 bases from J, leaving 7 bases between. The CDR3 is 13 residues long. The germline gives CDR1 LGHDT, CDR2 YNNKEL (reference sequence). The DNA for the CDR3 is TGTGCCAGCAGCCAAGCGGGTGTCAATGAGCAGTTCTAC. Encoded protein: CASSQAGVNEQFY.

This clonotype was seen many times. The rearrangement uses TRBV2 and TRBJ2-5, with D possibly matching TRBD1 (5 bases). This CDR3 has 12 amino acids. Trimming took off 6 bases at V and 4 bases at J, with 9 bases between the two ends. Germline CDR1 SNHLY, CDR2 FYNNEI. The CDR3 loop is CASRGQGETQYF. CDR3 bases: TGTGCCAGCAGGGGGCAGGGAGAGACCCAGTACTTC.

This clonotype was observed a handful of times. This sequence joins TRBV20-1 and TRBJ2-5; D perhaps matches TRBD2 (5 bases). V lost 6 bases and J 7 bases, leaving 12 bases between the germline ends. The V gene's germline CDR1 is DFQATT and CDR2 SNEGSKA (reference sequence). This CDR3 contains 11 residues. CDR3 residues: CSAARGGTQYF. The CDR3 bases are TGCAGTGCCGCCCGAGGAGGGACCCAGTACTTC.

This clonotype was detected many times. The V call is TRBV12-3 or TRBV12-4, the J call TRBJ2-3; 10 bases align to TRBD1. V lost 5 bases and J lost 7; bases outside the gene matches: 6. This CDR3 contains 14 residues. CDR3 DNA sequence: TGTGCCAGCAGTGTGGGACAGGGGTGGAATACGCAGTATTTT. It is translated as CASSVGQGWNTQYF.

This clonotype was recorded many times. CDR3 amino acids: CSAQGTRSSDTQYF. CDR3 nucleotide sequence: TGCAGTGCTCAAGGGACACGGAGTTCAGATACGCAGTATTTT. The genes are TRBV20-1 and TRBJ2-3; D is perhaps TRBD1 (6 bases). Between the trimmed V and J ends, which lost 5 bases and 4 bases, there was a span of 16 bases. The CDR3 is 14 residues long. Germline V gene sequence: CDR1 DFQATT, CDR2 SNEGSKA (reference sequence).

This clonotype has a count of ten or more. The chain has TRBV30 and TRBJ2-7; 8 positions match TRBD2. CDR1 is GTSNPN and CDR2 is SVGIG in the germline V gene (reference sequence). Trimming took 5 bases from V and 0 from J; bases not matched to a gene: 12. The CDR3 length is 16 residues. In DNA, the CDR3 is TGTGCCTGGGAGAGTAACGGGAGGGCCTACTCCTACGAGCAGTACTTC. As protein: CAWESNGRAYSYEQYF.

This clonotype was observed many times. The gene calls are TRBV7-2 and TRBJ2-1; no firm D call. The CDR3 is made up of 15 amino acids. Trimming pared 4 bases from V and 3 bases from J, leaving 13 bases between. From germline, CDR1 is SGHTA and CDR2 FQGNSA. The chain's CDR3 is CASSSGLGNYNEQFF. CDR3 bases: TGTGCCAGCAGCTCTGGATTGGGGAACTACAATGAGCAGTTCTTC. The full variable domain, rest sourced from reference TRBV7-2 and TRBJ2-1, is GAGVSQSPSNKVTEKGKDVELRCDPISGHTALYWYRQSLGQGLEFLIYFQGNSAPDKSGLPSDRFSAERTGGSVSTLTIQRTQQEDSAVYLCASSSGLGNYNEQFFGPGTRLTVL.

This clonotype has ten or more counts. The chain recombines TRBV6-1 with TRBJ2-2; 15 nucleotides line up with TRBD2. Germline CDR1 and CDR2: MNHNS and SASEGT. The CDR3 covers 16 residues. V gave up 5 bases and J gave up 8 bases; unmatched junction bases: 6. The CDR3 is CASSPGLAGGPGELFF. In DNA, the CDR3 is TGTGCCAGCAGTCCTGGACTAGCGGGAGGGCCAGGGGAGCTGTTTTTT.

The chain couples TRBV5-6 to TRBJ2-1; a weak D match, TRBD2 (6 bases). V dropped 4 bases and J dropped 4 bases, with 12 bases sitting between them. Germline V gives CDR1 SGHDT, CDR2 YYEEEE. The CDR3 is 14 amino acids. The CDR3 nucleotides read TGTGCCAGCAGCCTCCAGGAGGGGTACAATGAGCAGTTCTTC. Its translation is CASSLQEGYNEQFF.

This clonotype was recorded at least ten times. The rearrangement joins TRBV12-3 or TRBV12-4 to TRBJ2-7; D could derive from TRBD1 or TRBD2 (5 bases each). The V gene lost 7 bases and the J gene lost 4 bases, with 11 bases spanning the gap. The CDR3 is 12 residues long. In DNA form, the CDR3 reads TGTGCCAGCACCTCGGGGCAGTACGAGCAGTACTTC. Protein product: CASTSGQYEQYF.

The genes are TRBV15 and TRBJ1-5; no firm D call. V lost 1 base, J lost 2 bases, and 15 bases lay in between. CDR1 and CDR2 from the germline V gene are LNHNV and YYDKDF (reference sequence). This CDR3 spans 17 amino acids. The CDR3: CATSRGQRPRRNQPQHF. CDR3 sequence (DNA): TGTGCCACCAGCAGAGGGCAACGGCCGAGACGCAATCAGCCCCAGCATTTT.

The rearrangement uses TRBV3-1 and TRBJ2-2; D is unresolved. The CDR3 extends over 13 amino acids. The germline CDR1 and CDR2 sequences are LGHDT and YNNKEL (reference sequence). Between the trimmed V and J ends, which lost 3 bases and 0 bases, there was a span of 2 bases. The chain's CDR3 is CASSQSNTGELFF. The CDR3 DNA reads TGTGCCAGCAGCCAGTCGAACACCGGGGAGCTGTTTTTT.

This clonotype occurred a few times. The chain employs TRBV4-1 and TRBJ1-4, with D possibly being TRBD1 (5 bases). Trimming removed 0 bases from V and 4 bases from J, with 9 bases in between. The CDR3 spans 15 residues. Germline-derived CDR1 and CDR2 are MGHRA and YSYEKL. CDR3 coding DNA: TGCGCCAGCAGCCAAGAAAGGGGTCATAATGAAAAACTGTTTTTT. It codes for CASSQERGHNEKLFF.

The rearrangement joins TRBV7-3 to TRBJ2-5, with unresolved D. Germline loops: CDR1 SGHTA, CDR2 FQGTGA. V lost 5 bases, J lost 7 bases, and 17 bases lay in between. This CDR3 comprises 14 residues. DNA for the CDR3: TGTGCCAGCAGCCTATCCGGTCGCGGTGGGACCCAGTACTTC. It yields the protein CASSLSGRGGTQYF. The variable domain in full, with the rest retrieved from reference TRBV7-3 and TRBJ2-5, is GAGVSQTPSNKVTEKGKYVELRCDPISGHTALYWYRQSLGQGPEFLIYFQGTGAADDSGLPNDRFFAVRPEGSVSTLKIQRTERGDSAVYLCASSLSGRGGTQYFGPGTRLLVL.

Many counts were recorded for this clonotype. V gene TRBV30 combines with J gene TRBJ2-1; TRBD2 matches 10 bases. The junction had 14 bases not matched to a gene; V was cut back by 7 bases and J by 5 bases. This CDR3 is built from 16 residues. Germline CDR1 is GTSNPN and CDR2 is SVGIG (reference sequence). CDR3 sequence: CASDYDGLAVNNEQFF. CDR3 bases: TGTGCCTCGGACTACGACGGACTAGCGGTTAACAATGAGCAGTTCTTC.

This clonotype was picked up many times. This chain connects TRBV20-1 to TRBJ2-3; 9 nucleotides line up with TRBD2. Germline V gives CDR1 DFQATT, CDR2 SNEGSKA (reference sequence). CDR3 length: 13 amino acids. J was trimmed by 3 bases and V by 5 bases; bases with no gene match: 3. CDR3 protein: CSASTSGTDTQYF. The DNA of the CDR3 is TGCAGTGCTTCAACTAGCGGGACAGATACGCAGTATTTT.

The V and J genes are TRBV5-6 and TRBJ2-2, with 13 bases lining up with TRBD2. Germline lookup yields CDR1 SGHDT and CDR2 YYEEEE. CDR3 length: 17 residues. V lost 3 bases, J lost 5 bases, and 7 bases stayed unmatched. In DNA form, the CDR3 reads TGTGCCAGCAGCTCGGGGACTAGCGGGATCGGAACCGGGGAGCTGTTTTTT. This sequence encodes CASSSGTSGIGTGELFF.

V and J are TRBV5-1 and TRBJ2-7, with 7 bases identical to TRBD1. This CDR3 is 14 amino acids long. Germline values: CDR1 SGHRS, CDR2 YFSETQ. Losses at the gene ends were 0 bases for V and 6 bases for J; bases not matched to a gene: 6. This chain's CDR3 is CASSLGQGFGEQYF. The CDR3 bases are TGCGCCAGCAGCTTGGGACAGGGTTTTGGCGAGCAGTACTTC.

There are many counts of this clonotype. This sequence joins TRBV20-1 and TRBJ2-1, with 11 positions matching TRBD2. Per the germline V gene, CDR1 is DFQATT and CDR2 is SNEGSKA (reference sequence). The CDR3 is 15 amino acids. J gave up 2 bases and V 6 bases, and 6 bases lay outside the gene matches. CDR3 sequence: CSASKGLAAYNEQFF. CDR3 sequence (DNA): TGCAGTGCCAGCAAGGGACTAGCGGCCTACAATGAGCAGTTCTTC.

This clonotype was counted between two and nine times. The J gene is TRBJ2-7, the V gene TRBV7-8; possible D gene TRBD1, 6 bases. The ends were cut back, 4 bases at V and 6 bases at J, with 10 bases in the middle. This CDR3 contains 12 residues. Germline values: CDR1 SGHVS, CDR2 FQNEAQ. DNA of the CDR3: TGTGCCAGCAGCTCGATCAGGGGCGAGCAGTACTTC. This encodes CASSSIRGEQYF.

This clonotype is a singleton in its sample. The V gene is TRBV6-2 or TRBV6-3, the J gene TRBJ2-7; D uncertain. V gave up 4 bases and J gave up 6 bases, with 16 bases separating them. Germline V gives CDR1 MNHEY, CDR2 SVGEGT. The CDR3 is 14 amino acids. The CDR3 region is CASSFGRSMGEQYF. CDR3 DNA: TGTGCCAGCAGTTTCGGACGATCGATGGGCGAGCAGTACTTC.

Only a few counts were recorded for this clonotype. CDR3 DNA: TGTGCCAGCAGCAAGACTAGCCAGAGCTCCTACAATGAGCAGTTCTTC. Translating gives CASSKTSQSSYNEQFF. This rearrangement joins TRBV5-8 to TRBJ2-1, with TRBD2 identical over 7 bases. This CDR3 region has 16 residues. Germline CDR1 is SGHTS and CDR2 is YDEGEE. Losses at the gene ends were 4 bases for V and 0 bases for J; bases not matched to a gene: 7.

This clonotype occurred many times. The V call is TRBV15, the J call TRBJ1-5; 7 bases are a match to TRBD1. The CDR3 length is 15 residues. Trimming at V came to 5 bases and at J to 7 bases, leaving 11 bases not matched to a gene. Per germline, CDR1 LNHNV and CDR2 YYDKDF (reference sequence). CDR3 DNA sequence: TGTGCCACCAGCGGACACCGGGACAGCAGCCAGCCCCAGCATTTT. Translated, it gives CATSGHRDSSQPQHF.